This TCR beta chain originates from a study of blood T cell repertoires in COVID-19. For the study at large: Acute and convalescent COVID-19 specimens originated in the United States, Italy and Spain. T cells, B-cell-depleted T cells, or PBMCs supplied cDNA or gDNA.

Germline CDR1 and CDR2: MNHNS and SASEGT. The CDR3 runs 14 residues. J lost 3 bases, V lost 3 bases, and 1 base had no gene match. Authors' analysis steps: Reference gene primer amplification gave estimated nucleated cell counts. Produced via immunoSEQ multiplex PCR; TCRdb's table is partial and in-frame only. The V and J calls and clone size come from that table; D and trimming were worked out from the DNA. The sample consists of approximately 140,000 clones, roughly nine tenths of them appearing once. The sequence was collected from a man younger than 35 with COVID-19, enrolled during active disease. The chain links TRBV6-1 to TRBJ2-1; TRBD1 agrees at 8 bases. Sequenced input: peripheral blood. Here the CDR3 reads CASSETGDYNEQFF. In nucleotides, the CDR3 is TGTGCCAGCAGTGAGACAGGGGACTACAATGAGCAGTTCTTC.